This TCR beta chain derives from a study of beta chain features in type 1 diabetes. Study-wide points: A possible short-template PCR bias applies equally to patients and controls. The study found that naive, central memory and Treg TCRB repertoires appeared more similar in patients than in healthy donors. Researchers cautioned that cDNA sequencing could over-represent cells with high TCR expression.

TCRB transcripts that were expressed got sequenced, as all of the isolated RNA had been reverse transcribed. Naive, central memory and regulatory T cell samples yielded around 3.3 million reads on average. Profiling relied on immunoSEQ multiplex PCR, and the TCRdb table lists in-frame clones only, not all of them. This repertoire shows 300,000 or so clones, around 7.6% found once; its top ten account for around 0.45%. In the case of this clone: Its antigen is unidentified.

Per germline, CDR1 MNHEY and CDR2 SMNVEV (reference sequence). V was clipped by 5 bases and J by 0 bases, with 14 bases between them. The CDR3 runs to 16 residues. The chain couples TRBV27 to TRBJ1-3, with TRBD1 as a possible D gene (6 bases). Sequenced: central memory CD4+ T cells from blood. The sequence was obtained from a woman under 30 in good health. CDR3 coding DNA: TGTGCCAGCAGTCCGATTCAGGGGATCTCTGGAAACACCATATATTTT. Translating it yields CASSPIQGISGNTIYF.